This T cell receptor (beta chain) is from a study of cytomegalovirus exposure and HLA in healthy donors. In germline, CDR1 is GTSNPN, CDR2 SVGIG (reference sequence). V was shortened by 3 bases and J by 2 bases, with 20 bases between the two germline ends. The CDR3 covers 17 residues. The PCR had 60 Vbeta and 13 Jbeta primers. Produced via immunoSEQ multiplex PCR; TCRdb's table is partial and in-frame only. Here the sample spans about 120,000 clones, approximately 80% being singletons. As to this clone: Its antigen is unknown.

Study-wide findings and caveats: About 87% or about 30% of the time was how often most TCR beta V segments were productive, according to an earlier analysis. Later analysis identified about 17,000 TCR beta sequences associated with HLA alleles, using a false discovery rate threshold of 0.05. It was assumed in the presence/absence analyses that sequencing depth was roughly uniform across donors.

The chain links TRBV30 to TRBJ1-5; possible D gene TRBD1, 6 bases. The source material was PBMCs. The clonotype was recovered from a man aged 25 to 40 in good health and CMV-seropositive. CDR3: CAWSLDSQGSGNQPQHF. The CDR3 nucleotides are TGTGCCTGGAGCCTGGACAGCCAGGGGTCCGGCAATCAGCCCCAGCATTTT.